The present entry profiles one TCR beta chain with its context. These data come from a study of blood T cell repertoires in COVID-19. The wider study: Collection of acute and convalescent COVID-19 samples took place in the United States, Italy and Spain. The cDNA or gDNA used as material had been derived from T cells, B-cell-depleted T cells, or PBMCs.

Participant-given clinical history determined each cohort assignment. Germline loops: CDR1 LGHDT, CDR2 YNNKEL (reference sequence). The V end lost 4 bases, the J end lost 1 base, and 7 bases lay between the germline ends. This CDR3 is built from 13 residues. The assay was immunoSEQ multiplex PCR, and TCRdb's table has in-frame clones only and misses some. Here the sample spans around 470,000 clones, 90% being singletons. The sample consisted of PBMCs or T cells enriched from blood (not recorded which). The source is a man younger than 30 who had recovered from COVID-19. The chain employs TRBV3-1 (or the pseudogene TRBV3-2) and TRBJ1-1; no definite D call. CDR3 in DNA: TGTGCCAGCAGCCTGGCACCGAACACTGAAGCTTTCTTT. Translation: CASSLAPNTEAFF.